A single sample gave rise to the 17 T cell receptor beta chains below, sequenced in a study of blood T cells in healthy people across ages. Using a J-beta primer mix together with a sample-barcoded 5' primer, a second PCR was run for about 7 to 12 cycles. TCRdb passed the 5' RACE reads through MiXCR, listing each CDR3 protein once. The top ten clones hold 10% of a sample with some 940,000 distinct CDR3 sequences, 25% to 30% of them seen once. Another study also made use of these data, one on T cells of mothers and their children.

The sample comprised blood. The receptors shown here come from a woman in her thirties or forties in good health.

The chain is built from TRBV27 and TRBJ1-5; no firm D call. The CDR3 has 13 residues. The germline CDR1 and CDR2 sequences are MNHEY and SMNVEV (reference sequence). V was cut by 4 bases and J by 4 bases, with 8 bases left in between. The CDR3 reads CASSWTENQPQHF. The DNA for the CDR3 is TGTGCCAGCAGTTGGACTGAGAATCAGCCCCAGCATTTT.

The chain has TRBV29-1 and TRBJ2-5; weak D call: TRBD1 (6 bases). The closer fit of TRBJ2-7 to the DNA end suggests the J call may be wrong. The CDR3 runs 12 residues. Germline CDR1 reads SQVTM; CDR2 reads ANQGSEA. The CDR3 nucleotides read TGCAGCGTTGAAAGGGACAACTACGAGCAGTACTTC. This sequence encodes CSVERDNYEQYF.

As to this clonotype: An end of the junction does not agree with germline; a read error may underlie this. The chain employs TRBV6-4 and TRBJ2-2; 7 bases agree with TRBD1. Germline V lookup: CDR1 MRHNA, CDR2 SNTAGT. The CDR3 length is 14 residues. The CDR3 DNA follows: TGTGCCAGCAGTGAACAGGGGAGTACCGGGGAGCGGTTTTTT. Translating gives CASSEQGSTGERFF.

This clonotype was detected many times. The V call is TRBV4-3, the J call TRBJ2-1, with D unresolved. Trimming took 3 bases from V and 4 from J, leaving 16 bases between them. CDR3 length equals 16 residues. Germline CDR1 LGHNA, CDR2 YSLEER. The CDR3 DNA follows: TGCGCCAGCAGCCAGACTTCCTACTGGGGTTACAATGAGCAGTTCTTC. Translation gives CASSQTSYWGYNEQFF.

V is TRBV7-2 and J is TRBJ2-3, with TRBD2 identical over 8 bases. CDR3 length equals 15 residues. The germline V gene has CDR1 SGHTA and CDR2 FQGNSA. J was trimmed by 6 bases and V by 5 bases; bases with no gene match: 10. The CDR3 DNA reads TGTGCCAGCAGCCGACCTTTGGGCGGGGGGGATACGCAGTATTTT. Amino acids: CASSRPLGGGDTQYF.

This clonotype has only a few counts. At one of its ends the junction is not consistent with the germline gene, which may arise from a read error. The V and J genes are TRBV7-3 and TRBJ2-3; D call uncertain. CDR1 and CDR2 (germline): SGHTA, FQGTGA. This CDR3 is built from 12 residues. The CDR3 spells CAGSSSADTQYF. CDR3 sequence (DNA): TGTGCCGGCAGCTCCAGTGCGGATACGCAGTATTTT.

The chain recombines TRBV19 with TRBJ2-1; 12 bases are shared with TRBD2. V dropped 5 bases and J dropped 7; count of bases not matched to a gene: 6. This CDR3 is 15 amino acids long. CDR1 LNHDA and CDR2 SQIVND come from the germline V gene (reference sequence). CDR3 amino acids: CASSSASGGANEQFF. The CDR3 coding sequence is TGTGCCAGTAGTTCGGCTAGCGGGGGGGCGAATGAGCAGTTCTTC.

As for this clonotype: A much more abundant neighbour one base away suggests this may be a read error. The chain combines TRBV20-1 with TRBJ2-7; TRBD1 matches 11 bases. There are 12 residues in the CDR3. With 8 bases clipped from V and 9 bases from J, the junction kept 9 bases outside the gene matches. CDR1 and CDR2 (germline): DFQATT, SNEGSKA (reference sequence). This chain's CDR3 is CSCGQGALRQYF. The CDR3, as DNA: TGCAGTTGCGGACAGGGGGCGCTGAGGCAGTACTTC.

This clonotype was observed once. V usage is TRBV12-3 or TRBV12-4 and J usage is TRBJ1-2; D gene unclear. Trimming cost V 4 bases and J 8 bases, with 17 bases left between them. This CDR3 region has 14 residues. Written as DNA, the CDR3 is TGTGCCAGCAGTTGCCGGTGGGATTGGAAGGGCTACACCTTC. This codes for CASSCRWDWKGYTF.

The rearrangement links TRBV2 to TRBJ2-1; D is possibly TRBD1 (5 bases). The CDR3 totals 13 residues. Trimming removed 6 bases from V and 9 bases from J, with 15 bases in between. Germline-derived CDR1 and CDR2 are SNHLY and FYNNEI. The CDR3 is CASRATVYFEQFF. In nucleotides, the CDR3 is TGTGCCAGCAGAGCGACAGTTTACTTTGAGCAGTTCTTC.

The table lists this clonotype with many counts. CDR3 amino acids: CASSLSSGEGFF. The CDR3 bases are TGTGCCAGCAGCTTAAGTAGCGGGGAAGGGTTCTTC. The genes are TRBV7-9 and TRBJ2-1; TRBD2 agrees at 8 bases. Trimming cost V 2 bases and J 15 bases; bases outside gene matches: 6. Germline V gives CDR1 SEHNR, CDR2 FQNEAQ (reference sequence). CDR3 size: 12 residues.

This clonotype was observed a few times. CDR3: CASSKPRWQRTVMRGYTF. The CDR3 DNA follows: TGTGCCAGCAGCAAGCCGAGATGGCAGCGGACGGTAATGAGGGGCTACACCTTC. The chain has TRBV21-1 and TRBJ1-2. TRBV21-1 is reported as a pseudogene. The CDR3 runs to 18 residues.

This clonotype turned up a few times. The V gene is TRBV7-3, the J gene TRBJ2-1; D gene unclear. CDR1 is SGHTA, CDR2 FQGTGA, per germline. Trimming removed 5 bases from V and 5 bases from J, with 16 bases in between. This CDR3 region has 15 residues. CDR3 DNA: TGTGCCAGCAGCCCAGGCTTTTTCTCGGACAATGAGCAGTTCTTC. This translates into CASSPGFFSDNEQFF.

This rearrangement joins TRBV19 to TRBJ2-1, with 14 bases lining up with TRBD2. The V segment lost 8 bases and the J segment 7 bases; nucleotides outside the gene matches: 10. Germline lookup yields CDR1 LNHDA and CDR2 SQIVND (reference sequence). This CDR3 is built from 16 residues. The CDR3 nucleotides are TGTGCCAGTCATAGGACTAGCGGGGGGTATTATAATGAGCAGTTCTTC. Amino acid sequence: CASHRTSGGYYNEQFF.

The sample holds a few counts of this clonotype. V is TRBV21-1 and J is TRBJ2-6. TRBV21-1 is a pseudogene segment. CDR3 length: 17 residues. The CDR3: CASSKAEDLYGANVLTF. The DNA for the CDR3 is TGTGCCAGCAGCAAAGCGGAGGATCTTTATGGGGCCAACGTCCTGACTTTC.

This clonotype was recorded once. The CDR3 ends on some other residue instead of the conserved phenylalanine or tryptophan, so this is likely a read error. J is TRBJ2-1 and V is TRBV28; weak D call: TRBD1 (6 bases). Germline V gene data show CDR1 as MDHEN and CDR2 as SYDVKM. The V end was cut by 5 bases, the J end by 7 bases, with 21 bases between. The CDR3 covers 16 residues. This CDR3 is CASSLTQGPSQNEQFL. CDR3 bases: TGTGCCAGCAGTCTAACACAGGGCCCCTCCCAGAATGAGCAGTTCCTC.

Of note for this clonotype: A much larger clone lies a single base off, so this may be a read error. V gene TRBV28 combines with J gene TRBJ2-1, with D possibly TRBD2 on 7 matching bases. This CDR3 has 15 amino acids. V lost 10 bases and J 7 bases, leaving 23 bases between the germline ends. CDR1 is MDHEN and CDR2 is SYDVKM in the germline V gene. The CDR3 protein is CANRPRDGGRNEQFF. DNA for the CDR3: TGTGCCAACAGGCCTAGGGACGGGGGGCGGAATGAGCAGTTCTTC.